This T cell receptor beta chain was captured by sequencing in a study of shared clonotypes between healthy human individuals. The germline V gene has CDR1 SGHVS and CDR2 FNYEAQ. The CDR3 is 16 residues long. V shed 2 bases and J shed 6 bases, with 16 bases lying between them. TCRdb keeps only in-frame clones here, not all; method: immunoSEQ multiplex PCR. This table holds about 2.3 million clones, around 90% found once. The V call is TRBV7-6, the J call TRBJ2-2, with a possible D match to TRBD2 (7 bases). Sequencing input: naive CD4+ T cells from PBMCs. Subset specified: CD45RA+ positively selected. The origin of this receptor is a man aged 18-30 years in good health. Some clones in this sample may be carry-over from other donors' samples. The CDR3 DNA follows: TGTGCCAGCAGCTTAAGGGGGGGCGTGCCCCCCGGGGAGCTGTTTTTT. It codes for CASSLRGGVPPGELFF.